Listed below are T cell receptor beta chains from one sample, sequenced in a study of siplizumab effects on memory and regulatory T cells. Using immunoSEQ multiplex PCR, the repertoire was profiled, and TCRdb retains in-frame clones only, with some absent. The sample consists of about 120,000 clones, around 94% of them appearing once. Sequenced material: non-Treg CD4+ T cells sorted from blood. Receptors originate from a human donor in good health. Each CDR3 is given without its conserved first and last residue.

CDR3 protein: ASSRSRAYGYT
J gene: TRBJ1-2
V gene: TRBV19

CDR3 protein: ASSLASGSIYEQY
J gene: TRBJ2-7
V gene: TRBV11-2

CDR3 protein: ASSPDSAFYGYT
J gene: TRBJ1-2
V gene: TRBV18

CDR3 protein: ASSLLYYTSGYGYT
J gene: TRBJ1-2
V gene: TRBV5-1

CDR3 protein: ASSRDGYEKLF
J gene: TRBJ1-4
V gene: TRBV14

CDR3 protein: ASSPVGQKNTEAF
J gene: TRBJ1-1
V gene: TRBV4-1

CDR3 protein: ASSSQAEAF
J gene: TRBJ1-1
V gene: TRBV7-2

CDR3 protein: ASSLGQGGNQPQH
J gene: TRBJ1-5
V gene: TRBV6-5

CDR3 protein: ASNLDRLNTGELF
J gene: TRBJ2-2
V gene: TRBV5-1

CDR3 protein: ASSARLVRQETQY
J gene: TRBJ2-5
V gene: TRBV2

CDR3 protein: ASSSNTGELF
J gene: TRBJ2-2
V gene: TRBV5-6

CDR3 protein: AISESTGNSGNTIY
J gene: TRBJ1-3
V gene: TRBV10-3

CDR3 protein: ASSQDRGTGDEAF
J gene: TRBJ1-1
V gene: TRBV4-1

CDR3 protein: ASSVGQGPYGYT
J gene: TRBJ1-2
V gene: TRBV6-1

CDR3 protein: ASRFGTGLADYNEQF
J gene: TRBJ2-1
V gene: TRBV5-1

CDR3 protein: ASTLDGRDTGELF
J gene: TRBJ2-2
V gene: TRBV6-5